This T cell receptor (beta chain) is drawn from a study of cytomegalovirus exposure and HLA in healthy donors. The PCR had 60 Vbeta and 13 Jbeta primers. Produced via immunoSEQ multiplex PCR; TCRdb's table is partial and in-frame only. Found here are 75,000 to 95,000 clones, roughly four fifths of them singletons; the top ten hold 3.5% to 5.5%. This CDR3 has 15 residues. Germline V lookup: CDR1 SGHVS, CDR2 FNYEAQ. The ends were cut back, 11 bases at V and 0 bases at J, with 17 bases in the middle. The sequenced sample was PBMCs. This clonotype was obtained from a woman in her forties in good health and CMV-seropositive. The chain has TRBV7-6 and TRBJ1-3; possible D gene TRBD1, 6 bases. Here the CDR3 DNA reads TGTGCCGCTGGGGGGGGCTCGTCCTCTGGAAACACCATATATTTT. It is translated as CAAGGGSSSGNTIYF.